This TCR beta chain was observed in a study of blood T cell repertoires in COVID-19. Study-level information: Material from acute and convalescent COVID-19 was sourced from the United States, Italy and Spain. PBMCs, B-cell-depleted T cells, or T cells provided the cDNA or gDNA that made up the material.

This CDR3 has 13 residues. The germline V gene encodes CDR1 SQVTM and CDR2 ANQGSEA. V shed 7 bases and J 6 bases; nucleotides not matched to a gene: 8. In the source study's methods: For nucleated cells, counts were estimated from reference gene primer amplification. Data came from immunoSEQ multiplex PCR; TCRdb stores just in-frame clones and leaves some out. The DNA gave D and trimming, while V, J and clone size come from that table. This sample has over 200,000 clones, with 80% to 90% found just once. This receptor was taken from a woman of 80 years or more with active or convalescent COVID-19. The V and J genes are TRBV29-1 and TRBJ2-3; 9 nucleotides agree with TRBD1. The sample consisted of peripheral blood. The CDR3 protein is CSASTGGVDTQYF. Here the CDR3 DNA reads TGCAGCGCCTCAACAGGGGGCGTGGATACGCAGTATTTT.